This T cell receptor beta chain was sequenced during a study of beta chain features in type 1 diabetes. Looking at the study overall: Age, gender and cell yields were similar between patients and healthy donors.

Overall study results and limits: The similarity of naive, central memory and Treg TCRB repertoires appeared greater among patients than among healthy donors. With patients and controls alike, PCR might favor shorter templates to an equal degree.

This clone was detected only once. Its antigen is undetermined. The sequenced template was cDNA made from the entire isolated RNA. The average output of naive, central memory and regulatory T cell samples was 3.6 million or so reads. TCRdb keeps only in-frame clones here, not all; method: immunoSEQ multiplex PCR. The data show about 470,000 clones, about 29% seen once. The CDR3 sequence is 13 residues long. The V end was cut by 3 bases, the J end by 5 bases, with 11 bases between. Per the germline V gene, CDR1 is GTSNPN and CDR2 is SVGIG (reference sequence). The sequence derives from a man aged 18 to 30 in good health. Sequencing input: naive CD4+ T cells from blood. The chain links TRBV30 to TRBJ1-5; unclear D gene. As DNA, the CDR3 is TGTGCCTGGAGGGAGGGTTTGGATCAGCCCCAGCATTTT. Its translation: CAWREGLDQPQHF.